In its sample, the clone carrying this T cell receptor (beta chain) was seen many times. As yet, its antigen is unknown. The source of the sample is a study of T-cell reconstitution after alpha-beta-depleted transplantation in children. Study outcomes and limitations: The origin of high day-60 TCRbeta diversity in some patients lay in surviving recipient T cells and thymic progenitors. Several hundred graft clones that had expanded were reportedly the source of alpha-beta T cells about two months after transplant.

This CDR3 region has 15 residues. The germline gives CDR1 SGDLS, CDR2 YYNGEE. The ends lost 0 bases at V and 5 bases at J; junction bases unmatched: 7. Preparation of the TCRbeta library involved a method that used unique molecular identifiers. Each CDR3 protein gets one entry after TCRdb re-called the PCR reads with MiXCR. Seen here are about 200,000 distinct CDR3 sequences, around 8.4% observed once, and the top ten hold 35%. The V and J genes are TRBV9 and TRBJ2-5, with 7 bases lining up with TRBD2. The clonotype comes from a male patient aged 2-10 years who had a stem cell transplant for acute myeloid leukemia, so the T cells may come from the graft donor. The sample was PBMCs, mostly from graft donor cells, taken 360 days after TCRalphabeta/CD19-depleted stem cell transplant. The CDR3 coding sequence is TGTGCCAGCAGCGTAGGGGGAGGGCCGGGGGAGACCCAGTACTTC. This sequence encodes CASSVGGGPGETQYF.